Each of the 29 T cell receptor beta chains below was sequenced from the same sample in a study of blood T cell repertoires in COVID-19. Here immunoSEQ multiplex PCR was the method, and the copy in TCRdb shows in-frame clones only, minus some. The sample lists 300,000 to 400,000 clones, approximately 86% seen once, with about 4.2% in the top ten. The sequencing input was PBMCs or T cells enriched from blood (not recorded which). These receptors were taken from a woman aged 40 to 49 with acute COVID-19.

In this sample, this clone turned up a few times. The gene calls are TRBV6-5 and TRBJ1-1, with D possibly being TRBD1 (5 bases). Looked up from germline, CDR1 is MNHEY and CDR2 is SVGAGI. This CDR3 has 14 amino acids. V dropped 5 bases and J dropped 1 base, with 11 bases sitting between them. The DNA of the CDR3 is TGTGCCAGCAGTCCCAGGGTCTCGAACACTGAAGCTTTCTTT. This gives the protein CASSPRVSNTEAFF.

The chain employs TRBV5-1 and TRBJ2-7; a weak D match, TRBD2 (6 bases). Germline loops: CDR1 SGHRS, CDR2 YFSETQ. The CDR3 extends over 13 amino acids. V was pared by 0 bases and J by 10 bases, with 14 bases between. The CDR3 DNA follows: TGCGCCAGCAGCTTGGAAGATGGGGGGTACCAGTACTTC. Amino acid sequence: CASSLEDGGYQYF.

J is TRBJ1-1 and V is TRBV6-1; perhaps TRBD1 as D (5 bases). Trimming took off 3 bases at V and 3 bases at J, with 20 bases between the two ends. Germline V gene data show CDR1 as MNHNS and CDR2 as SASEGT. The CDR3 spans 17 residues. As DNA, the CDR3 is TGTGCCAGCAGTGACGCTCAGGGCCTCCGCCTTTACACTGAAGCTTTCTTT. Residues: CASSDAQGLRLYTEAFF.

The chain uses TRBV19 and TRBJ1-5; TRBD1 matches at 7 bases. Germline assignment: CDR1 LNHDA and CDR2 SQIVND (reference sequence). V lost 6 bases to trimming and J lost 6 bases; unmatched junction nucleotides: 5. CDR3 length: 13 residues. CDR3 DNA sequence: TGTGCCAGTAGCCGTGACAGGGCTCAGCCCCAGCATTTT. Its protein is CASSRDRAQPQHF.

The chain couples TRBV28 to TRBJ1-4, with 7 bases identical to TRBD1. The CDR3 runs to 19 residues. The V gene's germline CDR1 is MDHEN and CDR2 SYDVKM. The trim removed 5 bases at V and 4 bases at J, leaving 19 bases unmatched. CDR3 DNA sequence: TGTGCCAGCAGTACAAACTTAAGGCGGTGGGGGACAGATAATGAAAAACTGTTTTTT. This translates into CASSTNLRRWGTDNEKLFF.

The chain joins TRBV6-8 to TRBJ1-3; D is undetermined. Per the germline V gene, CDR1 is MNHGY and CDR2 is SAAAGT. The CDR3 covers 13 residues. Trimming removed 7 bases at V and 0 bases at J, with 7 bases between. The CDR3 is CASMGLSGNTIYF. Written as DNA, the CDR3 is TGTGCCAGCATGGGCCTCTCTGGAAACACCATATATTTT.

The CDR3: CASITQGGGYTF. DNA of the CDR3: TGTGCCAGTATTACGCAGGGCGGCGGCTACACCTTC. The chain recombines TRBV19 with TRBJ1-2; perhaps TRBD1 as D (5 bases). The CDR3 spans 12 residues. Germline V gives CDR1 LNHDA, CDR2 SQIVND (reference sequence). The ends were cut back, 7 bases at V and 8 bases at J, with 14 bases in the middle.

This chain links TRBV9 with TRBJ1-2; tentatively, D is TRBD1 (5 bases). V dropped 0 bases and J dropped 7 bases, with 7 bases sitting between them. There are 12 residues in the CDR3. Germline V gene lookup returns CDR1 SGDLS and CDR2 YYNGEE. Here the CDR3 DNA reads TGTGCCAGCAGCGTAGCTAGGGGTGGCTACACCTTC. It yields the protein CASSVARGGYTF.

The genes are TRBV2 and TRBJ1-6, with D perhaps matching TRBD1 (6 bases). The CDR3 runs to 16 residues. Germline V gives CDR1 SNHLY, CDR2 FYNNEI. The V gene lost 2 bases and the J gene lost 4 bases, with 12 bases spanning the gap. The CDR3 DNA reads TGTGCCAGCAGTGAAATGGGGGCCTTGTATAATTCACCCCTCCACTTT. Encoded protein: CASSEMGALYNSPLHF.

The chain carries TRBV18 and TRBJ1-4; D ambiguous. The CDR3 has 16 residues. V lost 0 bases to trimming and J lost 0 bases, with 8 bases between them. Germline V gene sequence: CDR1 KGHSH, CDR2 LQKENI. The CDR3, as DNA: TGTGCCAGCTCACCACCTCTGCGTGCAACTAATGAAAAACTGTTTTTT. Its translation: CASSPPLRATNEKLFF.

The chain joins TRBV2 to TRBJ1-5; 9 nucleotides match TRBD1. The CDR3 length is 14 residues. Per the germline V gene, CDR1 is SNHLY and CDR2 is FYNNEI. V trimming: 6 bases; J trimming: 8 bases; junction bases outside the gene matches: 8. The CDR3 DNA sequence: TGTGCCAGCAGGGTAACAGGGGGCCAGGAGCCCCAGCATTTT. This gives the protein CASRVTGGQEPQHF.

This rearrangement joins TRBV6-2 or TRBV6-3 to TRBJ1-1; unclear D gene. Germline CDR1 MNHEY, CDR2 SVGEGT. The V end lost 2 bases, the J end lost 0 bases, and 16 bases lay between the germline ends. The CDR3 totals 17 residues. The CDR3 spells CASSYPRKERMNTEAFF. For the CDR3, the DNA is TGTGCCAGCAGTTACCCGAGGAAAGAAAGAATGAACACTGAAGCTTTCTTT.

The chain couples TRBV6-5 to TRBJ1-2; TRBD1 matches 8 bases. V dropped 6 bases and J dropped 7; count of bases not matched to a gene: 4. The germline CDR1 and CDR2 sequences are MNHEY and SVGAGI. The CDR3 length is 12 residues. CDR3 coding DNA: TGTGCCAGCAGGACAGGGGCCGCTGGCTACACCTTC. This translates into CASRTGAAGYTF.

This chain uses TRBV3-1 (or the pseudogene TRBV3-2) with TRBJ2-6; 7 bases are shared with TRBD1. V trimming: 3 bases; J trimming: 0 bases; junction bases outside the gene matches: 5. In germline, CDR1 is LGHDT, CDR2 YNNKEL (reference sequence). This CDR3 has 17 residues. CDR3 protein: CASSHTRQGSGANVLTF. CDR3 coding DNA: TGTGCCAGCAGCCATACAAGACAGGGCTCTGGGGCCAACGTCCTGACTTTC.

This chain joins TRBV29-1 and TRBJ1-2; D may be TRBD1 (5 bases). With 7 bases removed from V and 5 bases from J, the gap between germline ends came to 11 bases. Germline V gene sequence: CDR1 SQVTM, CDR2 ANQGSEA. The CDR3 runs to 11 residues. As DNA, the CDR3 is TGCAGCGCTGGGGGGACGTATGGCTACACCTTC. It translates to CSAGGTYGYTF.

The CDR3 loop reads CASSQEGRGDGYTF. In DNA form, the CDR3 reads TGTGCCAGCAGCCAAGAGGGCAGGGGGGATGGCTACACCTTC. This chain joins TRBV4-2 and TRBJ1-2; 7 bases line up with TRBD1. CDR1 and CDR2 (germline): LGHNA, YNFKEQ. The length of the CDR3 is 14 residues. V lost 0 bases and J lost 6; bases outside the gene matches: 4.

This clone came up a few times. V usage is TRBV7-8 and J usage is TRBJ1-1; D ambiguous. In germline, CDR1 is SGHVS, CDR2 FQNEAQ. The CDR3 consists of 15 residues. V lost 0 bases and J 2 bases, leaving 10 bases between the germline ends. CDR3 coding DNA: TGTGCCAGCAGCTTAGCCGAGGTCCCTAACACTGAAGCTTTCTTT. Encoded protein: CASSLAEVPNTEAFF.

This CDR3 reads CASSPQRGRISEQFF. Written as DNA, the CDR3 is TGTGCCAGCTCACCACAGCGCGGGAGAATCAGTGAGCAGTTCTTC. The chain joins TRBV18 to TRBJ2-1; 7 nucleotides match TRBD2. The CDR3 is 15 amino acids. The germline CDR1 and CDR2 sequences are KGHSH and LQKENI. The V and J ends lost 1 base and 9 bases, in that order; junction bases with no gene match: 9.

This sequence joins TRBV12-3 or TRBV12-4 and TRBJ1-2; TRBD1 is a possible D gene (5 bases). V was pared by 7 bases and J by 8 bases, with 17 bases between. The CDR3 consists of 13 residues. In DNA form, the CDR3 reads TGTGCCAGCACCCTGGGAAGGGGAGGCGGCTACACCTTC. Amino acid sequence: CASTLGRGGGYTF.

The V call is TRBV19, the J call TRBJ1-2; TRBD1 aligns across 9 bases. The V gene's germline CDR1 is LNHDA and CDR2 SQIVND (reference sequence). This CDR3 has 15 residues. V was clipped by 5 bases and J by 7 bases; unmatched bases: 11. This CDR3 reads CASSSDGQGSFGYTF. The CDR3 DNA reads TGTGCCAGTAGTTCAGATGGACAGGGGAGTTTTGGCTACACCTTC.

The chain has TRBV28 and TRBJ2-7, with no clear D. CDR3 size: 14 residues. Germline CDR1 reads MDHEN; CDR2 reads SYDVKM. V was trimmed by 6 bases and J by 0 bases, leaving 12 bases between them. The CDR3 protein is CASSPPPDSYEQYF. The CDR3 region has the DNA TGTGCCAGCAGCCCGCCCCCAGACTCCTACGAGCAGTACTTC.

CDR3 loop: CAIRRGTDTQYF. The CDR3 nucleotides are TGTGCCATCAGGCGGGGCACAGATACGCAGTATTTT. The genes are TRBV10-3 and TRBJ2-3; D might be TRBD2 (5 bases). V was trimmed by 6 bases and J by 1 base, leaving 5 bases between them. Germline lookup yields CDR1 ENHRY and CDR2 SYGVKD. CDR3 length equals 12 residues.

The rearrangement joins TRBV27 to TRBJ1-2, with D perhaps matching TRBD1 (6 bases). The CDR3 is made up of 14 amino acids. Per germline, CDR1 MNHEY and CDR2 SMNVEV (reference sequence). V lost 6 bases and J 7 bases, leaving 18 bases between the germline ends. In nucleotides, the CDR3 is TGTGCCAGCAGGCCCAGCGGGGGGCAGGCTGGCTACACCTTC. This codes for CASRPSGGQAGYTF.

In regard to this clone: The junction and the germline gene differ at one end; a read error may be behind it. CDR3 nucleotides: TGTGCTAGCAGCTTATGGGAGAACCCGAATGAGCAGTTCTTC. Protein: CASSLWENPNEQFF. J is TRBJ2-1 and V is TRBV7-7; TRBD2 might be the D (5 bases). Per germline, CDR1 SSHAT and CDR2 FNYEAQ (reference sequence). The CDR3 extends over 14 amino acids. Combining the CDR3 with reference TRBV7-7 and TRBJ2-1 gives the whole variable domain GAGVSQSPRYKVTKRGQDVTLRCDPISSHATLYWYQQALGQGPEFLTYFNYEAQPDKSGLPSDRFSAERPEGSISTLTIQRTEQRDSAMYRCASSLWENPNEQFFGPGTRLTVL.

The chain couples TRBV12-5 to TRBJ1-1; tentatively, D is TRBD1 (6 bases). The CDR3 length is 14 residues. V lost 1 base, J lost 2 bases, and 8 bases lay in between. Germline V CDR1 and CDR2: LGHNT, FRNRAP. CDR3 amino acids: CASGLEGVNTEAFF. The CDR3 DNA sequence: TGTGCTAGTGGTTTGGAGGGGGTTAACACTGAAGCTTTCTTT.

The chain employs TRBV28 and TRBJ2-2; D unresolved. Germline CDR1 reads MDHEN; CDR2 reads SYDVKM. With 5 bases removed from V and 1 base from J, the gap between germline ends came to 8 bases. The CDR3 consists of 14 residues. CDR3 region: CASSSYRNTGELFF. The DNA of the CDR3 is TGTGCCAGCAGTAGCTACAGGAACACCGGGGAGCTGTTTTTT.

The sample holds one count of this clone. The V gene is TRBV25-1, the J gene TRBJ2-3; TRBD2 matches at 10 bases. The CDR3 extends over 16 amino acids. V gave up 3 bases and J gave up 3 bases; unmatched junction bases: 6. Germline CDR1 reads MGHDK; CDR2 reads SYGVNS. CDR3 loop: CASSEGVAGGTDTQYF. The CDR3 nucleotides are TGTGCCAGCAGTGAGGGGGTAGCGGGAGGAACAGATACGCAGTATTTT. Drawing the rest from reference TRBV25-1 and TRBJ2-3, the complete variable domain is EADIYQTPRYLVIGTGKKITLECSQTMGHDKMYWYQQDPGMELHLIHYSYGVNSTEKGDLSSESTVSRIRTEHFPLTLESARPSHTSQYLCASSEGVAGGTDTQYFGPGTRLTVL.

V is TRBV4-2 and J is TRBJ2-3, with 7 bases lining up with TRBD1. The V gene's germline CDR1 is LGHNA and CDR2 YNFKEQ. The length of the CDR3 is 16 residues. V gave up 3 bases and J gave up 1 base; unmatched junction bases: 7. The CDR3: CASSQTTGARTDTQYF. In DNA, the CDR3 is TGTGCCAGCAGCCAGACCACAGGGGCCCGCACAGATACGCAGTATTTT.

This clone has just a few counts. V usage is TRBV28 and J usage is TRBJ1-1; TRBD1 agrees at 7 bases. V was clipped by 6 bases and J by 7 bases; unmatched bases: 14. The CDR3 consists of 15 residues. Germline V gene data show CDR1 as MDHEN and CDR2 as SYDVKM. The CDR3 DNA follows: TGTGCCAGCAGACAAGGGGGCCACCCCTCCTTTGAAGCTTTCTTT. Protein sequence: CASRQGGHPSFEAFF.